This T cell receptor (beta chain) was observed in a study of early T cells in non-severe SARS-CoV-2 infection. Study as a whole: The sequenced material was bulk RNA from unsorted whole blood, and its chains were unpaired.

Between the trimmed V and J ends, which lost 0 bases and 6 bases, there was a span of 18 bases. CDR1 DFQATT and CDR2 SNEGSKA come from the germline V gene (reference sequence). The CDR3 contains 15 residues. This clonotype was observed a handful of times. Individually, cDNA molecules had unique molecular identifiers attached to them. MiXCR, run by TCRdb on the 5' RACE reads, gives a single entry per CDR3 protein. The repertoire consists of fewer than 80,000 distinct CDR3 sequences, with less than 9.5% occurring once and the leading ten covering around an eighth. The specimen was whole blood, collected at baseline. The J gene is TRBJ2-7, the V gene TRBV20-1, with D perhaps TRBD1 (6 bases). The TCR originated in an adult who was a healthcare worker with PCR-confirmed SARS-CoV-2 infection or an uninfected control (not recorded which). The CDR3 region has the DNA TGCAGTGCTAGAGACGCCCGAACAGGGACCGGCGAGCAGTACTTC. It codes for CSARDARTGTGEQYF.